The rows below give T cell receptor beta chains drawn from one sample of a study of beta chain features in type 1 diabetes. The protocol was immunoSEQ multiplex PCR, while the TCRdb copy is restricted to in-frame clones and leaves out a portion. The sample holds over 150,000 clones, less than 9.5% seen once. The specimen was central memory CD4+ T cells from blood. These receptors were collected from a woman in her thirties or forties with type 1 diabetes. CDR3s include the opening cysteine and the closing phenylalanine or tryptophan. The order of the fields is D gene, V gene, J gene, CDR3 protein. D genes are given only for firm matches.

NA	TRBV14	TRBJ2-2	CASSPLRASTNTGELFF
NA	TRBV9	TRBJ1-5	CASSSTGNPDQPQHF
NA	TRBV7-2	TRBJ1-1	CASSFSTVNTEAFF
TRBD2	TRBV13	TRBJ2-5	CASSPASGGVQETQYF
NA	TRBV28	TRBJ1-2	CASSLSGQPYGYTF
TRBD1	TRBV10-3	TRBJ1-5	CAIRPGQGLNQPQHF
NA	TRBV7-7	TRBJ2-7	CASSLEPAYEQYF
TRBD1	TRBV7-2	TRBJ2-7	CASSLGVARGKEQYF
NA	TRBV20-1	TRBJ1-1	CSASEAAEAFF
TRBD1	TRBV18	TRBJ2-1	CASSPRGQARSYNEQFF
NA	TRBV19	TRBJ2-3	CASSIGGARTDTQYF
TRBD2	TRBV9	TRBJ2-4	CASSVGGAGRDIQYF
TRBD1	TRBV6-5	TRBJ1-5	CASRGTVDNQPQHF
NA	TRBV7-9	TRBJ1-1	CASSYNRGGVGTEAFF
NA	TRBV6-5	TRBJ1-4	CASGRGVANEKLFF
TRBD1	TRBV28	TRBJ2-7	CASSWGQRYEQYF
NA	TRBV7-2	TRBJ2-5	CASSFWAGQETQYF
TRBD1	TRBV28	TRBJ1-1	CASTETGQNTEAFF
NA	TRBV4-2	TRBJ1-1	CASSKRGEAFF
NA	TRBV7-6	TRBJ2-1	CASSAQIASFSYNEQFF
NA	TRBV11-2	TRBJ2-6	CASSFGVSGANVLTF
TRBD1	TRBV4-1	TRBJ1-3	CASSQDKWQGASGNTIYF
TRBD1	TRBV19	TRBJ1-1	CASSTPNRGNTEAFF
NA	TRBV6-6	TRBJ2-2	CAISVRGANTGELFF
NA	TRBV5-1	TRBJ1-3	CASSLGQVENTIYF
TRBD1	TRBV7-8	TRBJ1-1	CASSPGGGRGEAFF
NA	TRBV15	TRBJ1-4	CATSNLGPSATNEKLFF
TRBD1	TRBV7-2	TRBJ1-6	CASSVTGTGNHSPLHF